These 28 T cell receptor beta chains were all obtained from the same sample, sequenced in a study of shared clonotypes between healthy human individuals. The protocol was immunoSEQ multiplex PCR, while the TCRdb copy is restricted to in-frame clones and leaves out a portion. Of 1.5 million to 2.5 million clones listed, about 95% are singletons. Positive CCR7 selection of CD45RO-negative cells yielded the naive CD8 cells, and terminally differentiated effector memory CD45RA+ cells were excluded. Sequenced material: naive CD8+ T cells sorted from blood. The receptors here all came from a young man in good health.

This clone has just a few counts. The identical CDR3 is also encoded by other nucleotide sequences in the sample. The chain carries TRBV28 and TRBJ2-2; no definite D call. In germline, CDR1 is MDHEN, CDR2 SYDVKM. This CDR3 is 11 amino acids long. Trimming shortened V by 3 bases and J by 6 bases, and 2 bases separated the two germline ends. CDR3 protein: CASSFSGELFF. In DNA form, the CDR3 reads TGTGCCAGCAGTTTTTCCGGGGAGCTGTTTTTT.

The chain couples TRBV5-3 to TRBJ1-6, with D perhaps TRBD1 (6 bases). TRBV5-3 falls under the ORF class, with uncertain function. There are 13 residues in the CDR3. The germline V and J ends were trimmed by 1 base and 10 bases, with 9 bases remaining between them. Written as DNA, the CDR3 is TGTGCCAGAAGCTTGTACAGGGAATCACCCCTCCACTTT. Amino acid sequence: CARSLYRESPLHF.

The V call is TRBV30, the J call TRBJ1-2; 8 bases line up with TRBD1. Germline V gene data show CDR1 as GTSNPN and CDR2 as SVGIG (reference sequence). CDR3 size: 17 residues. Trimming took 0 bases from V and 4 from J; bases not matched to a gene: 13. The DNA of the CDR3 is TGTGCCTGGAGTGTACTCGGGACAGGCGACTTGATCTATGGCTACACCTTC. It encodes CAWSVLGTGDLIYGYTF.

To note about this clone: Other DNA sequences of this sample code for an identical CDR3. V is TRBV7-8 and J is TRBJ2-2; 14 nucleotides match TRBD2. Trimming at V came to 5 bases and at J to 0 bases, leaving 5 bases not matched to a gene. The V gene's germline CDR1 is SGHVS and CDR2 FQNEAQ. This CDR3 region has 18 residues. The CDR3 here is CASSPGLAGGPNTGELFF. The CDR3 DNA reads TGTGCCAGCAGCCCAGGACTAGCGGGGGGCCCGAACACCGGGGAGCTGTTTTTT.

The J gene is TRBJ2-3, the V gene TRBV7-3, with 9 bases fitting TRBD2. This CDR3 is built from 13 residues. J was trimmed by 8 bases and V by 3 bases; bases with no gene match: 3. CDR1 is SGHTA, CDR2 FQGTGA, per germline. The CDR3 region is CASSFTTSGTQYF. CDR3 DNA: TGTGCCAGCAGCTTTACGACTAGCGGTACGCAGTATTTT.

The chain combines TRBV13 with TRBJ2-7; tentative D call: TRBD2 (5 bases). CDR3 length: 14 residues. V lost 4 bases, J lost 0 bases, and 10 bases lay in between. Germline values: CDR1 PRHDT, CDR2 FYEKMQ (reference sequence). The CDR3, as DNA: TGTGCCAGCAGCTCAGGACTGAACTCCTACGAGCAGTACTTC. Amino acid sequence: CASSSGLNSYEQYF.

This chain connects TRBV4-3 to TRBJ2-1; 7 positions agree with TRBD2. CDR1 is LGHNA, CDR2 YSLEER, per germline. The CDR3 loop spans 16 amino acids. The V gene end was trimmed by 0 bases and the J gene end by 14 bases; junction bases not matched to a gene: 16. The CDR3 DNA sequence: TGCGCCAGCAGCCAAGATCTGGGGGAGGGCCGAGATAGCGAGTTCTTC. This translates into CASSQDLGEGRDSEFF.

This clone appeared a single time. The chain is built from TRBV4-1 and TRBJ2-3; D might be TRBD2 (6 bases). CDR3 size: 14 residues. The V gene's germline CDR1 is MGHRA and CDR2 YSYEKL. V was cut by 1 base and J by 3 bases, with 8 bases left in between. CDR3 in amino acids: CASSQAGVTDTQYF. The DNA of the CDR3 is TGCGCCAGCAGCCAAGCGGGGGTGACAGATACGCAGTATTTT.

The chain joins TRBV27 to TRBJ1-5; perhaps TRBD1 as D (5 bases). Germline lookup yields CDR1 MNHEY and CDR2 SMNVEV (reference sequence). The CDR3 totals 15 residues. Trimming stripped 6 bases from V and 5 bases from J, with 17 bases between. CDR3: CASSSTVGNDQPQHF. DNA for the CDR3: TGTGCCAGCAGCTCGACAGTTGGGAATGATCAGCCCCAGCATTTT.

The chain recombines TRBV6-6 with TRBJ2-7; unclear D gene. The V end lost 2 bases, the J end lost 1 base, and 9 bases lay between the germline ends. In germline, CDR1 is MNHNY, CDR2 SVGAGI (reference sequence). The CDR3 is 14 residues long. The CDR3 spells CASSYDDWSYEQYF. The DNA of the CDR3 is TGTGCCAGCAGTTACGACGACTGGTCCTACGAGCAGTACTTC.

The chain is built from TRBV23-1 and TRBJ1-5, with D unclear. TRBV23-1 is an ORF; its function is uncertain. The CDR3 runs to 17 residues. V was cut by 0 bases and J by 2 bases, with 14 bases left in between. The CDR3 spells CASSQSNVGRGNQPQHF. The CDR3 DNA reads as TGCGCCAGCAGTCAATCGAATGTGGGGAGGGGCAATCAGCCCCAGCATTTT.

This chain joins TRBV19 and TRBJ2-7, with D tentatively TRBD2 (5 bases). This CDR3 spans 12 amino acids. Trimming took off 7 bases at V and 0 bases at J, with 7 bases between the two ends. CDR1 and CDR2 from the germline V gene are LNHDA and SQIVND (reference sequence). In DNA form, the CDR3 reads TGTGCCAGTACTAGCAGCTCCTACGAGCAGTACTTC. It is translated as CASTSSSYEQYF. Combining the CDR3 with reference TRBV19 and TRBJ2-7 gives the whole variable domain DGGITQSPKYLFRKEGQNVTLSCEQNLNHDAMYWYRQDPGQGLRLIYYSQIVNDFQKGDIAEGYSVSREKKESFPLTVTSAQKNPTAFYLCASTSSSYEQYFGPGTRLTVT.

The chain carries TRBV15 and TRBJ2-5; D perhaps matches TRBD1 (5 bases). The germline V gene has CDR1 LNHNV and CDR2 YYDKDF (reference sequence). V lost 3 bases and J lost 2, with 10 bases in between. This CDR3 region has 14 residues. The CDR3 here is CATSRATAQETQYF. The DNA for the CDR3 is TGTGCCACCAGCAGGGCGACAGCTCAAGAGACCCAGTACTTC. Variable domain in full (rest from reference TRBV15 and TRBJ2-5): DAMVIQNPRYQVTQFGKPVTLSCSQTLNHNVMYWYQQKSSQAPKLLFHYYDKDFNNEADTPDNFQSRRPNTSFCFLDIRSPGLGDTAMYLCATSRATAQETQYFGPGTRLLVL.

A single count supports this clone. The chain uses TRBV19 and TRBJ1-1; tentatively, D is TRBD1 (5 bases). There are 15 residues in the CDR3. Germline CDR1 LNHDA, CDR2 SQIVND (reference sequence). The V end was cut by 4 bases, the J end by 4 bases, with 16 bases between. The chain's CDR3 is CASSTEGWGGTEAFF. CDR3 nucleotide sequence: TGTGCCAGTAGTACCGAGGGGTGGGGAGGCACTGAAGCTTTCTTT. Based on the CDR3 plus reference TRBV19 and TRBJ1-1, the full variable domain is DGGITQSPKYLFRKEGQNVTLSCEQNLNHDAMYWYRQDPGQGLRLIYYSQIVNDFQKGDIAEGYSVSREKKESFPLTVTSAQKNPTAFYLCASSTEGWGGTEAFFGQGTRLTVV.

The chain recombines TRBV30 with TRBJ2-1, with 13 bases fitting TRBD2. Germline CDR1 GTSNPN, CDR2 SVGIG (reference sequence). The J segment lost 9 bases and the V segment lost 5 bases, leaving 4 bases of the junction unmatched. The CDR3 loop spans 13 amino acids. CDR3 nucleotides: TGTGCCTGGGGACTAGCGGGAGAAGGTGAGCAGTTCTTC. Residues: CAWGLAGEGEQFF.

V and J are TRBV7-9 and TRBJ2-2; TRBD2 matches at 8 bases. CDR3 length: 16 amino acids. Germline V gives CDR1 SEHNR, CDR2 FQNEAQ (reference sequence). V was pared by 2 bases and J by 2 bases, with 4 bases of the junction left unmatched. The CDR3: CASSLPGLGNTGELFF. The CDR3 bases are TGTGCCAGCAGCTTACCGGGACTAGGCAACACCGGGGAGCTGTTTTTT.

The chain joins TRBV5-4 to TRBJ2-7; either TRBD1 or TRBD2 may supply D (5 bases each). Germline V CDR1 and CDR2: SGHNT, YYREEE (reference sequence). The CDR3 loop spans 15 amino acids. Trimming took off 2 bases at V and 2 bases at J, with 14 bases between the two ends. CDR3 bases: TGTGCCAGCAGCTTTGGATACGAGGGGACCTACGAGCAGTACTTC. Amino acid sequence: CASSFGYEGTYEQYF.

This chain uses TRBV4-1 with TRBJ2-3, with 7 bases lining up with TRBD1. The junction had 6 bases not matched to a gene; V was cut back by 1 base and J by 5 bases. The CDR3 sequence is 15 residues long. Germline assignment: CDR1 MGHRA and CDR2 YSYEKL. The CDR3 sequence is CASSQGGTARDTQYF. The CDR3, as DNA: TGCGCCAGCAGCCAAGGGGGGACAGCTCGAGATACGCAGTATTTT.

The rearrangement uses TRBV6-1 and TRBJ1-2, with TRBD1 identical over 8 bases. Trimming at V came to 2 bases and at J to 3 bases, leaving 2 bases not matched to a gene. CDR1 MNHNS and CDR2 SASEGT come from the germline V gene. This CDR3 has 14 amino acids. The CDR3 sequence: CASSESGGDYGYTF. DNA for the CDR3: TGTGCCAGCAGTGAATCAGGGGGCGACTATGGCTACACCTTC.

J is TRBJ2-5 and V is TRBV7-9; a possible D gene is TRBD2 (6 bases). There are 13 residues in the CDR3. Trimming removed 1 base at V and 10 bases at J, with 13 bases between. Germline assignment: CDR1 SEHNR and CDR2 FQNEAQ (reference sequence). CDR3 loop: CASSLDPGEVQYF. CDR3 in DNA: TGTGCCAGCAGCTTAGACCCTGGGGAGGTCCAGTACTTC.

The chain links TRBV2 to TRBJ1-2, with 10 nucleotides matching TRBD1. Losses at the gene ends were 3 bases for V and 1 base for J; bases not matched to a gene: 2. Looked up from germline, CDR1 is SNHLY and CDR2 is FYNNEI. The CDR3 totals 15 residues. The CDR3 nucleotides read TGTGCCAGCAGTGAGGGACAGGGGATTAACTATGGCTACACCTTC. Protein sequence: CASSEGQGINYGYTF.

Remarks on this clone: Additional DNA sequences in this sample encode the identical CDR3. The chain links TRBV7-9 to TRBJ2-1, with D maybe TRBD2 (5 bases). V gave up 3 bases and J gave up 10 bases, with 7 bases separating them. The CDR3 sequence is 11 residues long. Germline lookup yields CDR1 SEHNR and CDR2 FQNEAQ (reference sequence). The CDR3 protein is CASSLGVEQFF. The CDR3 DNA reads TGTGCCAGCAGCTTGGGAGTAGAGCAGTTCTTC.

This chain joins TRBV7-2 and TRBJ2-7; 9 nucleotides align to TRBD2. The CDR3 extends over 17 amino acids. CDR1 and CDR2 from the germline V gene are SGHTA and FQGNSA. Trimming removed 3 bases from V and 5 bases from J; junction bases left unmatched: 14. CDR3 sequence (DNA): TGTGCCAGCAGCTTCACCCGAGGTATCACTAGCGGGCACGAGCAGTACTTC. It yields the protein CASSFTRGITSGHEQYF. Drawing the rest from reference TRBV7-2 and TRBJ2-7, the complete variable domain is GAGVSQSPSNKVTEKGKDVELRCDPISGHTALYWYRQSLGQGLEFLIYFQGNSAPDKSGLPSDRFSAERTGGSVSTLTIQRTQQEDSAVYLCASSFTRGITSGHEQYFGPGTRLTVT.

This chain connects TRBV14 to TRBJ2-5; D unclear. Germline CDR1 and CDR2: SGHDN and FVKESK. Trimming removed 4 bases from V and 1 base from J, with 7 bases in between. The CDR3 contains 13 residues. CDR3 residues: CASSLRTQETQYF. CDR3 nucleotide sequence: TGTGCCAGCAGCCTTCGGACCCAAGAGACCCAGTACTTC.

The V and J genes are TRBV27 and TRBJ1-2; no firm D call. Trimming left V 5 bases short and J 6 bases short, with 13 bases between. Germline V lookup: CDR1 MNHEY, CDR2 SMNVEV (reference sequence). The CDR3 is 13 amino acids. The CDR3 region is CASSPNFVDGYTF. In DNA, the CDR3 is TGTGCCAGCAGTCCCAATTTTGTGGATGGCTACACCTTC.

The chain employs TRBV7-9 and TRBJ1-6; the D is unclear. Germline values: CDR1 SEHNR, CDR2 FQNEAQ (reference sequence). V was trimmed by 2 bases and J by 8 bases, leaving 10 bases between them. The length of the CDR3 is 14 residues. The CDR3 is CASSLNIGDSPLHF. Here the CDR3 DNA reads TGTGCCAGCAGCTTAAATATTGGTGATTCACCCCTCCACTTT.

CDR3 sequence reads: CASSLRGGDGQFF. The CDR3 DNA is TGTGCCAGCAGCTTAAGGGGGGGCGACGGGCAGTTCTTC. The chain has TRBV7-6 and TRBJ2-1, with D perhaps matching TRBD2 (7 bases). The CDR3 extends over 13 amino acids. V was trimmed by 2 bases and J by 12 bases, leaving 14 bases between them. Per germline, CDR1 SGHVS and CDR2 FNYEAQ.

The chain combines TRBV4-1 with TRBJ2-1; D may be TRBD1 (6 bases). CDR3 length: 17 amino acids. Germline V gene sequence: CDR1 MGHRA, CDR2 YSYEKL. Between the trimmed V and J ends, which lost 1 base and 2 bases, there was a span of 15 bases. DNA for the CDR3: TGCGCCAGCAGCCAAGGCAGGGGAAACCCGGCCTACAATGAGCAGTTCTTC. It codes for CASSQGRGNPAYNEQFF.